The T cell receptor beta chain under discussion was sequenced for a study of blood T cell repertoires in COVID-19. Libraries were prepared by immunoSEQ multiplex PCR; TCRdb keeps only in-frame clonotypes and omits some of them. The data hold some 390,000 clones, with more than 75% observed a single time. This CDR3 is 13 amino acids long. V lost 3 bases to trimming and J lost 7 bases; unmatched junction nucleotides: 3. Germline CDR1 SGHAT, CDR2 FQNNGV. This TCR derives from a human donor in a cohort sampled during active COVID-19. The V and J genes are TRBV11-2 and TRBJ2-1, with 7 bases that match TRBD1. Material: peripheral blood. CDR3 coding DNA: TGTGCCAGCAGCTTCCCCAGGGGGAATGAGCAGTTCTTC. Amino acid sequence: CASSFPRGNEQFF.